Shown below are 20 T cell receptor beta chains from a single sample sequenced in a study of a mutant IDH1 vaccine in newly diagnosed glioma. Some clones are missing from TCRdb's copy, which holds only in-frame ones; the method was immunoSEQ multiplex PCR. The table has 60,000 or so clones, around 84% seen once; the top ten hold 3.5% to 5%. Time point: week 35, safety follow-up. Topical imiquimod accompanied each vaccine dose, which consisted of 300 ug of mutant IDH1 20-mer peptide. The antigens for these receptors are not known. Sequencing used PBMCs, obtained from a glioma patient whose treatment included an IDH1 peptide vaccine. The receptors originated from a young man with glioma.

The J gene is TRBJ1-3, the V gene TRBV4-1, with D perhaps matching TRBD1 (5 bases). V was trimmed by 4 bases and J by 7 bases, leaving 17 bases between them. The CDR3 has 15 residues. CDR1 and CDR2 from the germline V gene are MGHRA and YSYEKL. The CDR3 here is CASSPLTGALNTIYF. CDR3 bases: TGCGCCAGCAGCCCCTTGACTGGGGCACTCAACACCATATATTTT.

The V call is TRBV14, the J call TRBJ2-7, with 7 bases aligning to TRBD2. Germline lookup yields CDR1 SGHDN and CDR2 FVKESK. This CDR3 spans 14 amino acids. Trimming cost V 3 bases and J 5 bases; bases outside gene matches: 7. CDR3 protein: CASSHLAEYNEQYF. The CDR3 bases are TGTGCCAGCAGCCATCTAGCGGAGTACAACGAGCAGTACTTC.

This chain links TRBV5-6 with TRBJ2-5, with D hard to call. The CDR3 covers 14 residues. Trimming pared 4 bases from V and 1 base from J, leaving 11 bases between. Germline lookup yields CDR1 SGHDT and CDR2 YYEEEE. CDR3 residues: CASSQTSPQETQYF. The CDR3 nucleotides read TGTGCCAGCAGCCAGACAAGCCCCCAAGAGACCCAGTACTTC.

This rearrangement joins TRBV5-5 to TRBJ2-1, with 7 bases identical to TRBD2. The CDR3 totals 13 residues. J was trimmed by 6 bases and V by 1 base; bases with no gene match: 1. Germline CDR1 is SGHKS and CDR2 is YYEKEE (reference sequence). The CDR3 loop is CASSLREGNEQFF. In DNA, the CDR3 is TGTGCCAGCAGCTTGAGGGAGGGCAATGAGCAGTTCTTC.

The chain couples TRBV16 to TRBJ1-2; a possible D gene is TRBD1 (5 bases). V gave up 0 bases and J gave up 4 bases, with 9 bases separating them. Germline loops: CDR1 KGHSY, CDR2 FQNENV. This CDR3 is 14 amino acids long. CDR3 DNA: TGTGCCAGCAGCCAATCTAGGGGTTCCTATGGCTACACCTTC. It codes for CASSQSRGSYGYTF.

This clone was counted a few times. The J gene is TRBJ1-5, the V gene TRBV19; D not certain. The V gene lost 6 bases and the J gene lost 5 bases, with 17 bases spanning the gap. Germline V gives CDR1 LNHDA, CDR2 SQIVND (reference sequence). The CDR3 is made up of 15 amino acids. For the CDR3, the DNA is TGTGCCAGTAGGTCAGGAGATTCACCTTATCAGCCCCAGCATTTT. This sequence encodes CASRSGDSPYQPQHF.

In its sample, this clone was seen a few times. This chain links TRBV2 with TRBJ1-5; D is uncertain. This CDR3 comprises 13 residues. Per germline, CDR1 SNHLY and CDR2 FYNNEI. Trimming removed 4 bases at V and 3 bases at J, with 7 bases between. Written as DNA, the CDR3 is TGTGCCAGCAGTGTGCTTAACAATCAGCCCCAGCATTTT. Translated: CASSVLNNQPQHF.

The CDR3, as DNA: TGTGCCAGCAGCTTCAACAGGGGGCAAGAGACCCAGTACTTC. Residues: CASSFNRGQETQYF. This chain links TRBV11-2 with TRBJ2-5; 8 bases fit TRBD1. V dropped 3 bases and J dropped 2; count of bases not matched to a gene: 2. The CDR3 has 14 amino acids. Germline V gene data show CDR1 as SGHAT and CDR2 as FQNNGV.

This clone is a singleton in its sample. The V and J genes are TRBV6-6 and TRBJ1-1; TRBD1 is a possible D gene (5 bases). This CDR3 is built from 16 residues. Germline V gene sequence: CDR1 MNHNY, CDR2 SVGAGI (reference sequence). The ends were cut back, 3 bases at V and 1 base at J, with 15 bases in the middle. In nucleotides, the CDR3 is TGTGCCAGCAGTTATCTACCCCTCGGACAGAACACTGAAGCTTTCTTT. It yields the protein CASSYLPLGQNTEAFF.

V is TRBV7-5 and J is TRBJ2-1; the table's D call TRBD1 went unverified against the DNA. TRBV7-5 is reported as a pseudogene. The CDR3 has 16 amino acids. For the CDR3, the DNA is TGTGTCAGAAGCTCCCACTGGACAGGGGGAGGCAATGAGCAGTTCTTC. Its protein is CVRSSHWTGGGNEQFF.

The V gene is TRBV27, the J gene TRBJ1-6; 7 nucleotides align to TRBD1. This CDR3 has 15 amino acids. With 6 bases clipped from V and 3 bases from J, the junction kept 5 bases outside the gene matches. Germline-derived CDR1 and CDR2 are MNHEY and SMNVEV (reference sequence). The CDR3 here is CASRPDRDYNSPLHF. The CDR3 DNA is TGTGCCAGCAGACCCGACAGGGACTATAATTCACCCCTCCACTTT.

This chain links TRBV29-1 with TRBJ2-1, with D maybe TRBD2 (7 bases). Trimming stripped 4 bases from V and 9 bases from J, with 16 bases between. The CDR3 totals 13 residues. The germline gives CDR1 SQVTM, CDR2 ANQGSEA. CDR3 DNA: TGCAGCGTTGTTAGAGGGGGGGCGGGTGAGCAGTTCTTC. It yields the protein CSVVRGGAGEQFF.

This clone was observed once. V is TRBV6-4 and J is TRBJ2-2, with D perhaps given as TRBD1 or TRBD2 (6 bases each). The ends were cut back, 4 bases at V and 3 bases at J, with 12 bases in the middle. The CDR3 sequence is 15 residues long. Germline values: CDR1 MRHNA, CDR2 SNTAGT. The CDR3 sequence: CASSVAAGDTGELFF. The CDR3 DNA sequence: TGTGCCAGCAGTGTAGCGGCAGGGGACACCGGGGAGCTGTTTTTT.

This chain links TRBV28 with TRBJ2-7; 13 bases map to TRBD2. The V gene end was trimmed by 5 bases and the J gene end by 2 bases; junction bases not matched to a gene: 3. CDR1 and CDR2 (germline): MDHEN, SYDVKM. This CDR3 is 15 amino acids long. CDR3 DNA sequence: TGTGCCAGCAGTCAAGGGACTAGCGGGACCTACGAGCAGTACTTC. Its protein product is CASSQGTSGTYEQYF. Full variable domain (outside the CDR3, taken from reference TRBV28 and TRBJ2-7): DVKVTQSSRYLVKRTGEKVFLECVQDMDHENMFWYRQDPGLGLRLIYFSYDVKMKEKGDIPEGYSVSREKKERFSLILESASTNQTSMYLCASSQGTSGTYEQYFGPGTRLTVT.

The chain combines TRBV11-2 with TRBJ2-3; tentative D call: TRBD2 (5 bases). The germline V and J ends were trimmed by 2 bases and 2 bases, with 11 bases remaining between them. The CDR3 length is 15 residues. CDR1 and CDR2 (germline): SGHAT, FQNNGV. CDR3 nucleotide sequence: TGTGCCAGCAGCTTAAGCGGCAGCGACACAGATACGCAGTATTTT. It is translated as CASSLSGSDTDTQYF.

About this clone: One junction end does not reproduce the germline sequence, and a read error may be involved. The rearrangement joins TRBV29-1 to TRBJ1-4; no clear D gene. Germline V gene lookup returns CDR1 SQVTM and CDR2 ANQGSEA. The CDR3 contains 11 residues. The CDR3 sequence: CSVVGGGKPFF. The CDR3 nucleotides are TGCAGCGTTGTAGGCGGAGGAAAACCGTTTTTT.

The V call is TRBV19, the J call TRBJ2-1; 7 nucleotides line up with TRBD1. The CDR3 contains 14 residues. V dropped 6 bases and J dropped 7; count of bases not matched to a gene: 9. Germline values: CDR1 LNHDA, CDR2 SQIVND (reference sequence). CDR3 sequence (DNA): TGTGCCAGTAGACCTGCCCGACAGGGTAATGAGCAGTTCTTC. Its translation is CASRPARQGNEQFF.

This chain connects TRBV14 to TRBJ1-2, with 11 nucleotides matching TRBD1. V shed 4 bases and J 2 bases; nucleotides not matched to a gene: 9. The CDR3 consists of 17 residues. Germline values: CDR1 SGHDN, CDR2 FVKESK. CDR3 nucleotides: TGTGCCAGCAGCCCCATACCCGGGACAGGGGGGAACTATGGCTACACCTTC. Translation gives CASSPIPGTGGNYGYTF.

The chain is built from TRBV19 and TRBJ2-1, with 12 nucleotides matching TRBD1. V lost 6 bases, J lost 5 bases, and 5 bases stayed unmatched. CDR1 is LNHDA, CDR2 SQIVND, per germline (reference sequence). This CDR3 region has 15 residues. This chain's CDR3 is CASRGQGAGDNEQFF. In DNA, the CDR3 is TGTGCCAGTAGGGGACAGGGGGCAGGAGACAATGAGCAGTTCTTC.

The DNA for the CDR3 is TGTGCCAGCAGTTTCACCCCCGGACGTTCCTATAATTCACCCCTCCACTTT. Protein product: CASSFTPGRSYNSPLHF. V gene TRBV28 combines with J gene TRBJ1-6; D is uncertain. Trimming cost V 3 bases and J 1 base, with 13 bases left between them. The CDR3 is made up of 17 amino acids. Germline lookup yields CDR1 MDHEN and CDR2 SYDVKM.